The TCR beta chain described here comes from a study of cytomegalovirus exposure and HLA in healthy donors. Findings and limits, study-wide: The TCR clusters that emerged in the first cohort tended, a later analysis found, to co-occur in the approximately 120 validation repertoires.

V lost 3 bases and J 6 bases, leaving 14 bases between the germline ends. The germline CDR1 and CDR2 sequences are LNHDA and SQIVND (reference sequence). There are 14 residues in the CDR3. The protocol was immunoSEQ multiplex PCR, while the TCRdb copy is restricted to in-frame clones and leaves out a portion. Of about 120,000 clones in the sample, 75% to 90% were seen once. This clone was recorded a few times. Its target is not known. The source of this sequence is a woman aged 18-29 years in good health and CMV-seronegative. Sequencing was done on a sample of PBMCs. The chain is built from TRBV19 and TRBJ1-1; no clear D. CDR3 in DNA: TGTGCCAGTAGTATTGGGCCACGCGGGCCTGAAGCTTTCTTT. It is translated as CASSIGPRGPEAFF.